The 29 T cell receptor beta chains below were found in one sample sequenced in a study of CD8 T cells in acute hepatitis C reinfection (dated by TCRdb to the early 2020s). Library preparation was by the immunoSEQ multiplex PCR assay. The immuneACCESS repertoire file appears here via TCRdb, limited to in-frame rearrangements. These files lack a portion of the clones; in checked studies, under half of the deficit traces to unresolved V genes, and the cause of the others is not known. The sample contains 30,000 to 40,000 clones, around nine tenths of them found a single time. The top ten clones comprise 0.5% to 0.65% of the sample. Reading the label with the study, this specimen's time point is: naive CD8 control sorted from an acute-time-point sample. The sample was naive CD8+ T cells from PBMCs. The cell subset or site label, as the study defines it: sorted total naive CD45RO-negative CD8+ T cells. All receptors come from a man younger than 40 with chronic hepatitis C.

The CDR3 coding sequence is TGTGCCAGCAGCTTGGAGGGGGGTCAAGAGACCCAGTACTTC. As protein: CASSLEGGQETQYF. The chain employs TRBV5-5 and TRBJ2-5, with D perhaps assigned TRBD1 or TRBD2 (6 bases each). CDR1 and CDR2 from the germline V gene are SGHKS and YYEKEE (reference sequence). The germline V and J ends were trimmed by 0 bases and 2 bases, with 8 bases remaining between them. This CDR3 has 14 residues. The variable domain in full, with the rest retrieved from reference TRBV5-5 and TRBJ2-5, is DAGVTQSPTHLIKTRGQQVTLRCSPISGHKSVSWYQQVLGQGPQFIFQYYEKEERGRGNFPDRFSARQFPNYSSELNVNALLLGDSALYLCASSLEGGQETQYFGPGTRLLVL.

In DNA form, the CDR3 reads TGTGCCACCTCCAGCGCAGAAGAGACCCAGTACTTC. Protein: CATSSAEETQYF. The V and J genes are TRBV15 and TRBJ2-5; D gene unclear. The CDR3 runs to 12 residues. With 8 bases removed from V and 3 bases from J, the gap between germline ends came to 10 bases. From germline, CDR1 is LNHNV and CDR2 YYDKDF (reference sequence).

The chain is built from TRBV11-3 and TRBJ2-3; D tentatively fits TRBD1 or TRBD2 (6 bases each). V lost 6 bases and J 2 bases, leaving 12 bases between the germline ends. The germline CDR1 and CDR2 sequences are SGHNT and YENEEA. CDR3 size: 14 residues. CDR3 loop: CASSPTGATDTQYF. In DNA form, the CDR3 reads TGTGCCAGCAGTCCCACGGGGGCCACAGATACGCAGTATTTT.

This chain joins TRBV7-8 and TRBJ1-4; D perhaps matches TRBD1 (6 bases). This CDR3 comprises 16 residues. The V and J ends lost 5 bases and 0 bases respectively, with 13 bases between them. CDR1 is SGHVS, CDR2 FQNEAQ, per germline. The DNA for the CDR3 is TGTGCCAGCAGCCCCACAGGGAAAGCAACTAATGAAAAACTGTTTTTT. This encodes CASSPTGKATNEKLFF.

V usage is TRBV29-1 and J usage is TRBJ2-1; 8 nucleotides agree with TRBD1. CDR3 length equals 14 residues. Germline V gene data show CDR1 as SQVTM and CDR2 as ANQGSEA. The V gene end was trimmed by 4 bases and the J gene end by 8 bases; junction bases not matched to a gene: 10. CDR3 DNA: TGCAGCGTTGCTCGGACAGGGATAGGTGATGAGCAGTTCTTC. Translating gives CSVARTGIGDEQFF.

The chain couples TRBV2 to TRBJ1-2, with 7 nucleotides matching TRBD1. The V segment lost 1 base and the J segment 4 bases; nucleotides outside the gene matches: 0. This CDR3 contains 13 residues. The germline gives CDR1 SNHLY, CDR2 FYNNEI. DNA for the CDR3: TGTGCCAGCAGTGAAGGGGACAGCTATGGCTACACCTTC. Amino acids: CASSEGDSYGYTF.

The rearrangement links TRBV7-3 to TRBJ2-7, with 9 bases fitting TRBD2. In germline, CDR1 is SGHTA, CDR2 FQGTGA. V shed 0 bases and J 2 bases; nucleotides not matched to a gene: 5. This CDR3 is built from 16 residues. CDR3 residues: CASSLTGTSRTYEQYF. In DNA form, the CDR3 reads TGTGCCAGCAGCTTAACGGGGACTAGCAGGACCTACGAGCAGTACTTC.

The V gene is TRBV28, the J gene TRBJ2-3; 10 positions match TRBD2. V lost 7 bases to trimming and J lost 1 base; unmatched junction nucleotides: 5. The CDR3 totals 15 residues. Per the germline V gene, CDR1 is MDHEN and CDR2 is SYDVKM. CDR3 in DNA: TGTGCCAGCACCCTAGCGGGAGTACGCACAGATACGCAGTATTTT. This encodes CASTLAGVRTDTQYF.

The chain is built from TRBV6-5 and TRBJ2-2; tentative D call: TRBD1 (6 bases). The CDR3 extends over 15 amino acids. Germline CDR1 and CDR2: MNHEY and SVGAGI. V was cut by 5 bases and J by 6 bases, with 16 bases left in between. The CDR3 is CASSANNRVAGELFF. CDR3 nucleotide sequence: TGTGCCAGCAGTGCTAACAACAGGGTTGCCGGGGAGCTGTTTTTT.

This rearrangement joins TRBV5-5 to TRBJ1-1; unclear D gene. Germline V CDR1 and CDR2: SGHKS, YYEKEE (reference sequence). The CDR3 has 13 amino acids. Trimming stripped 0 bases from V and 6 bases from J, with 9 bases between. Here the CDR3 reads CASSLGYDSEAFF. The CDR3 DNA sequence: TGTGCCAGCAGCTTGGGTTACGACTCTGAAGCTTTCTTT.

The CDR3 DNA reads TGTGCCACCAGAAGAATCGTGGGGGACAATGAGCAGTTCTTC. The encoded protein is CATRRIVGDNEQFF. This chain links TRBV15 with TRBJ2-1; perhaps D is TRBD1 or TRBD2 (5 bases each). Germline V CDR1 and CDR2: LNHNV, YYDKDF (reference sequence). The CDR3 has 14 amino acids. V shed 6 bases and J shed 5 bases, with 14 bases lying between them. Full variable domain (rest looked up from reference TRBV15 and TRBJ2-1): DAMVIQNPRYQVTQFGKPVTLSCSQTLNHNVMYWYQQKSSQAPKLLFHYYDKDFNNEADTPDNFQSRRPNTSFCFLDIRSPGLGDTAMYLCATRRIVGDNEQFFGPGTRLTVL.

V gene TRBV27 combines with J gene TRBJ2-7; 13 bases map to TRBD2. Germline CDR1 MNHEY, CDR2 SMNVEV (reference sequence). The trim removed 6 bases at V and 1 base at J, leaving 6 bases unmatched. The CDR3 has 16 residues. The CDR3, as DNA: TGTGCCAGCAGCTGGACTAGCGGGAGTGTTTCCTACGAGCAGTACTTC. This sequence encodes CASSWTSGSVSYEQYF.

J is TRBJ1-1 and V is TRBV19; 9 bases are a match to TRBD1. Germline CDR1 reads LNHDA; CDR2 reads SQIVND (reference sequence). CDR3 length: 13 residues. V dropped 3 bases and J dropped 4; count of bases not matched to a gene: 0. This chain's CDR3 is CASSMDRGTEAFF. The CDR3 DNA is TGTGCCAGTAGTATGGACAGGGGCACTGAAGCTTTCTTT.

The chain employs TRBV19 and TRBJ2-7, with 8 nucleotides matching TRBD1. V trimming: 5 bases; J trimming: 1 base; junction bases outside the gene matches: 4. The germline V gene encodes CDR1 LNHDA and CDR2 SQIVND (reference sequence). CDR3 length equals 14 residues. The CDR3 region has the DNA TGTGCCAGTAGTTTTGGGACAGGTTCCTACGAGCAGTACTTC. It encodes CASSFGTGSYEQYF.

The J gene is TRBJ2-2, the V gene TRBV7-9, with D hard to call. This CDR3 has 16 residues. The V and J ends lost 1 base and 6 bases respectively, with 15 bases between them. Germline-derived CDR1 and CDR2 are SEHNR and FQNEAQ (reference sequence). CDR3 sequence (DNA): TGTGCCAGCAGCTTAGGGCCTCAAATCACGGCCGGGGAGCTGTTTTTT. It encodes CASSLGPQITAGELFF.

The chain recombines TRBV11-3 with TRBJ2-1, with 9 bases fitting TRBD1. The length of the CDR3 is 16 residues. Losses at the gene ends were 5 bases for V and 5 bases for J; bases not matched to a gene: 10. The V gene's germline CDR1 is SGHNT and CDR2 YENEEA. CDR3 region: CASSPRTGVFHNEQFF. The CDR3 nucleotides read TGTGCCAGCAGCCCAAGGACAGGGGTGTTCCACAATGAGCAGTTCTTC.

The rearrangement joins TRBV19 to TRBJ2-7; 7 bases agree with TRBD1. This CDR3 is 14 amino acids long. Germline CDR1 reads LNHDA; CDR2 reads SQIVND (reference sequence). J was trimmed by 1 base and V by 10 bases; bases with no gene match: 10. CDR3 loop: CATASGTESYEQYF. CDR3 DNA: TGTGCCACAGCATCCGGGACAGAATCCTACGAGCAGTACTTC.

The J gene is TRBJ2-7, the V gene TRBV5-8; the D call may be TRBD1 or TRBD2 (5 bases each). Germline V gene sequence: CDR1 SGHTS, CDR2 YDEGEE. Trimming pared 3 bases from V and 0 bases from J, leaving 13 bases between. The CDR3 has 15 residues. The CDR3 here is CASSWGRMSSYEQYF. CDR3 coding DNA: TGTGCCAGCAGCTGGGGACGCATGAGCTCCTACGAGCAGTACTTC.

The J gene is TRBJ2-3, the V gene TRBV4-1; 10 bases match TRBD2. Germline V gene sequence: CDR1 MGHRA, CDR2 YSYEKL. V lost 8 bases to trimming and J lost 2 bases; unmatched junction nucleotides: 4. This CDR3 has 14 residues. CDR3 residues: CASQAGGYTDTQYF. The CDR3 region has the DNA TGCGCCAGCCAAGCGGGGGGGTACACAGATACGCAGTATTTT.

In regard to this clone: This same CDR3 is encoded by further DNA sequences in the sample. The genes are TRBV4-1 and TRBJ2-5, with D hard to call. This CDR3 has 14 amino acids. The germline CDR1 and CDR2 sequences are MGHRA and YSYEKL. Trimming shortened V by 1 base and J by 1 base, and 7 bases separated the two germline ends. The CDR3 DNA follows: TGCGCCAGCAGCCAAGGACTGGCCCAAGAGACCCAGTACTTC. Translating gives CASSQGLAQETQYF.

CDR3 protein: CASSLVRGEAFF. The DNA for the CDR3 is TGTGCCAGCAGCTTAGTGCGGGGTGAAGCTTTCTTT. The chain links TRBV13 to TRBJ1-1; D unresolved. The germline V and J ends were trimmed by 1 base and 7 bases, with 7 bases remaining between them. CDR3 length: 12 residues. The germline V gene has CDR1 PRHDT and CDR2 FYEKMQ (reference sequence).

The chain recombines TRBV27 with TRBJ2-7; no reliable D call. The V gene lost 3 bases and the J gene lost 2 bases, with 8 bases spanning the gap. This CDR3 spans 13 amino acids. Germline assignment: CDR1 MNHEY and CDR2 SMNVEV (reference sequence). The CDR3 region has the DNA TGTGCCAGCAGTTTGGCGGCCCCCTACGAGCAGTACTTC. Protein sequence: CASSLAAPYEQYF.

Here the CDR3 reads CATQGRLAETQYF. The CDR3 DNA follows: TGTGCCACCCAAGGGAGGTTGGCGGAGACCCAGTACTTC. The V call is TRBV7-9, the J call TRBJ2-5, with D perhaps matching TRBD2 (6 bases). Between the trimmed V and J ends, which lost 10 bases and 5 bases, there was a span of 17 bases. This CDR3 is 13 amino acids long. Germline values: CDR1 SEHNR, CDR2 FQNEAQ (reference sequence).

The genes are TRBV7-8 and TRBJ2-3; 7 positions match TRBD2. The CDR3 has 12 amino acids. Trimming removed 7 bases from V and 4 bases from J; junction bases left unmatched: 2. Germline V gives CDR1 SGHVS, CDR2 FQNEAQ. The CDR3 reads CASTGGADTQYF. The CDR3, as DNA: TGTGCCAGCACGGGGGGAGCAGATACGCAGTATTTT.

V and J are TRBV27 and TRBJ2-1, with D perhaps TRBD2 (5 bases). Germline V CDR1 and CDR2: MNHEY, SMNVEV (reference sequence). V lost 6 bases and J lost 2, with 14 bases in between. The CDR3 covers 15 residues. CDR3 residues: CASSLAGNPYNEQFF. The CDR3 bases are TGTGCCAGCAGCCTAGCCGGGAACCCCTACAATGAGCAGTTCTTC.

The chain uses TRBV7-9 and TRBJ2-2, with TRBD1 matching 7 bases. Germline V gene lookup returns CDR1 SEHNR and CDR2 FQNEAQ (reference sequence). V shed 4 bases, J shed 3 bases, and the junction held 11 bases outside the gene matches. The CDR3 totals 17 residues. The CDR3 protein is CASSSNDRERYTGELFF. Written as DNA, the CDR3 is TGTGCCAGCAGCTCAAACGACAGGGAGAGGTACACCGGGGAGCTGTTTTTT.

Note on this clone: One end of the junction fails to match germline, which may point to a read error. V and J are TRBV7-7 and TRBJ2-5; the D gene is possibly TRBD1 (6 bases). Germline V gene sequence: CDR1 SSHAT, CDR2 FNYEAQ (reference sequence). This CDR3 comprises 14 residues. For the CDR3, the DNA is TGTGCTAGCAGCCCCGACAGGTACCAAGAGACCCAGTACTTC. It encodes CASSPDRYQETQYF. The whole variable domain, filled in from reference TRBV7-7 and TRBJ2-5, reads GAGVSQSPRYKVTKRGQDVTLRCDPISSHATLYWYQQALGQGPEFLTYFNYEAQPDKSGLPSDRFSAERPEGSISTLTIQRTEQRDSAMYRCASSPDRYQETQYFGPGTRLLVL.

This clone was detected once. The chain joins TRBV9 to TRBJ2-1; D possibly uses TRBD1 or TRBD2 (6 bases each). CDR1 is SGDLS, CDR2 YYNGEE, per germline. The CDR3 contains 12 residues. Trimming cost V 5 bases and J 9 bases, with 12 bases left between them. For the CDR3, the DNA is TGTGCCAGCAGTGGTGGGGGGCCTGAGCAGTTCTTC. It encodes CASSGGGPEQFF.

V usage is TRBV5-4 and J usage is TRBJ2-7; 13 nucleotides line up with TRBD2. The V gene's germline CDR1 is SGHNT and CDR2 YYREEE (reference sequence). Trimming at V came to 1 base and at J to 4 bases, leaving 8 bases not matched to a gene. This CDR3 is 17 amino acids long. CDR3 coding DNA: TGTGCCAGCAGCTTGTACAGAGGACTAGCGGGAGTATACGAGCAGTACTTC. Translation: CASSLYRGLAGVYEQYF.